These 4 T cell receptor beta chains came from one sample sequenced in a study of blood T cell repertoires in COVID-19. Clones were read by immunoSEQ multiplex PCR, and TCRdb kept only the in-frame ones, dropping some. Of 60,000 to 80,000 clones listed, approximately 80% are singletons. The material sequenced was peripheral blood. The receptors stem from a man over 45 with COVID-19, enrolled during active disease.

The chain employs TRBV14 and TRBJ2-5; 9 nucleotides line up with TRBD2. Germline trimming cut 3 bases from V and 2 bases from J; bases unmatched to any gene: 4. CDR1 is SGHDN and CDR2 is FVKESK in the germline V gene. The CDR3 is 15 residues long. The CDR3 DNA reads as TGTGCCAGCAGCCAGTGGACTAGCGTACAAGAGACCCAGTACTTC. Amino acids: CASSQWTSVQETQYF.

V usage is TRBV28 and J usage is TRBJ2-7; 11 bases line up with TRBD2. J lost 3 bases, V lost 5 bases, and 6 bases had no gene match. Germline V lookup: CDR1 MDHEN, CDR2 SYDVKM. This CDR3 comprises 15 residues. CDR3 nucleotides: TGTGCCAGCAGTCAGACTAGCGGGGTGGTCTACGAGCAGTACTTC. This translates into CASSQTSGVVYEQYF.

This chain uses TRBV27 with TRBJ2-7; 8 bases are shared with TRBD1. The germline V gene has CDR1 MNHEY and CDR2 SMNVEV (reference sequence). V was clipped by 3 bases and J by 5 bases; unmatched bases: 6. The CDR3 has 14 residues. This chain's CDR3 is CASSFRDRGHEQYF. Here the CDR3 DNA reads TGTGCCAGCAGTTTCAGAGACAGGGGCCACGAGCAGTACTTC.

The rearrangement links TRBV4-1 to TRBJ1-5; D call uncertain. The CDR3 is 15 residues long. V lost 4 bases and J lost 0, with 10 bases in between. Per germline, CDR1 MGHRA and CDR2 YSYEKL. Written as DNA, the CDR3 is TGCGCCAGCAGCCCAGACCAGAATAGCAATCAGCCCCAGCATTTT. It translates to CASSPDQNSNQPQHF.